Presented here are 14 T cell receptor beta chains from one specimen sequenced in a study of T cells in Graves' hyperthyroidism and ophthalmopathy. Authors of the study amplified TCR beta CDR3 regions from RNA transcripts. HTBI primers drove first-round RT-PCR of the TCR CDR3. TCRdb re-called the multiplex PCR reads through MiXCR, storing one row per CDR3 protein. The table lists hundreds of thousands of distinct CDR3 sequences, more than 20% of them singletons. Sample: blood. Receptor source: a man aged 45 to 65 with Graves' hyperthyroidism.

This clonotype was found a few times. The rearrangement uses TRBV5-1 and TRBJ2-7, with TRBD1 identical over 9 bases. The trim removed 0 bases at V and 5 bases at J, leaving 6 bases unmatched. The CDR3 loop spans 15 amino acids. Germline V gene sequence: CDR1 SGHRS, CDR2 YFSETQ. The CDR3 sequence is CASSLEGQGTNEQYF. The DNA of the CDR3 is TGCGCCAGCAGCTTGGAGGGACAGGGAACGAACGAGCAGTACTTC.

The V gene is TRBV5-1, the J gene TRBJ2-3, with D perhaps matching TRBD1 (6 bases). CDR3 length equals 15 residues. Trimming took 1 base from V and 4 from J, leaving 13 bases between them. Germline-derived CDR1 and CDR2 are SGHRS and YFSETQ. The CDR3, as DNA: TGCGCCAGCAGCTTGCTCCCAGGGGCAGCAGATACGCAGTATTTT. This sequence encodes CASSLLPGAADTQYF.

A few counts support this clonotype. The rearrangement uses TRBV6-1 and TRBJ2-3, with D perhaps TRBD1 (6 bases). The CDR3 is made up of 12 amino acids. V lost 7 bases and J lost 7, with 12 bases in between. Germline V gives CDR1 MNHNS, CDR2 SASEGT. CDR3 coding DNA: TGTGCCAGCACTCTGGACAGATATACGCAGTATTTT. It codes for CASTLDRYTQYF.

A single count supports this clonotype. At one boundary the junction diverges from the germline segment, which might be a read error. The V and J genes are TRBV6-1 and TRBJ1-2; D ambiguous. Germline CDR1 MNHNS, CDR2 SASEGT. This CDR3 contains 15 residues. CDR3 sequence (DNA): TGTACCAGCAGTGAACAGATCCTAGGAGACGCTGGCTACACCTTC. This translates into CTSSEQILGDAGYTF.

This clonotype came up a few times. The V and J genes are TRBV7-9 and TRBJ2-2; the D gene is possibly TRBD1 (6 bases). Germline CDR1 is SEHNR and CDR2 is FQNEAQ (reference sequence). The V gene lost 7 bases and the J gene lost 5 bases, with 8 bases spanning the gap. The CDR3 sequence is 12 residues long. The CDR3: CASIQGTGELFF. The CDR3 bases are TGTGCCAGCATCCAGGGGACCGGGGAGCTGTTTTTT.

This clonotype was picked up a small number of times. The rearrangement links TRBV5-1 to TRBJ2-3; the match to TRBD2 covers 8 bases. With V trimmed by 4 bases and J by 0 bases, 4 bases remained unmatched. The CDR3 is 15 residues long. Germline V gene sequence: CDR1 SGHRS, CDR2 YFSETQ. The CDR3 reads CASSDSGISTDTQYF. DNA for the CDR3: TGCGCCAGCAGCGATAGCGGGATTAGCACAGATACGCAGTATTTT.

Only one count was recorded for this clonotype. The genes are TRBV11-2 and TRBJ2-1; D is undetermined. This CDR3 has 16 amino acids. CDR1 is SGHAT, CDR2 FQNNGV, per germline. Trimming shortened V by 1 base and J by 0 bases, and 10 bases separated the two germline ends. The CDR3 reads CASSLVRTNSYNEQFF. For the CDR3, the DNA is TGTGCCAGCAGCTTAGTCCGGACCAACTCCTACAATGAGCAGTTCTTC.

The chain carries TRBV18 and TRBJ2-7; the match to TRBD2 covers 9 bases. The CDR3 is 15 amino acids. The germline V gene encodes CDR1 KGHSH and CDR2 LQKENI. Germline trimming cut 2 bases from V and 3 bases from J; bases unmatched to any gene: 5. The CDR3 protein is CASSPKGGRGYEQYF. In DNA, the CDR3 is TGTGCCAGCTCACCAAAGGGCGGGAGGGGCTACGAGCAGTACTTC.

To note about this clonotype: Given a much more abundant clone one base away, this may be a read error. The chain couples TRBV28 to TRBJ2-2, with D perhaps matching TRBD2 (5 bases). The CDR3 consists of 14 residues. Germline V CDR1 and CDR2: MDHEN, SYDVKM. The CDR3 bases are TGTGCCATCAGTTTTGGACTTCACACCGGGGAGCTGTTTTTT. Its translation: CAISFGLHTGELFF.

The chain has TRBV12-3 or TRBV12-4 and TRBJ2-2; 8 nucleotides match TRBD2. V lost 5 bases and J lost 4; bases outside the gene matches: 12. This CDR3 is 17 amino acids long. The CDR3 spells CASSPGTSFVSTGELFF. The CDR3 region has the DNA TGTGCCAGCAGTCCTGGGACTAGTTTCGTAAGCACCGGGGAGCTGTTTTTT.

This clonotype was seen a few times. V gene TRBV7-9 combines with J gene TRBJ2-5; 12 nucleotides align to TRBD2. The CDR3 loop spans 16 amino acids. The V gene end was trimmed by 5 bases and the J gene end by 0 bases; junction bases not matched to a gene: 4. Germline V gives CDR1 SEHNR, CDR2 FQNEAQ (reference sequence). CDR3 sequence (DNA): TGTGCCAGCAGCCCACGACTAGCGGGAGACCAAGAGACCCAGTACTTC. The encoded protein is CASSPRLAGDQETQYF. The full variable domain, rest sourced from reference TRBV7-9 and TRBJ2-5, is DTGVSQNPRHKITKRGQNVTFRCDPISEHNRLYWYRQTLGQGPEFLTYFQNEAQLEKSRLLSDRFSAERPKGSFSTLEIQRTEQGDSAMYLCASSPRLAGDQETQYFGPGTRLLVL.

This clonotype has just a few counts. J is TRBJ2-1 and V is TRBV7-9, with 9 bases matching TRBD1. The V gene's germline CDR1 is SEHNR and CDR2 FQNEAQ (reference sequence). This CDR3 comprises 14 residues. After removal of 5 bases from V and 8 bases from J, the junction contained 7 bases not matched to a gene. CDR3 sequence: CASSNGQGMDEQFF. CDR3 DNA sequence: TGTGCCAGCAGCAACGGACAGGGGATGGATGAGCAGTTCTTC.

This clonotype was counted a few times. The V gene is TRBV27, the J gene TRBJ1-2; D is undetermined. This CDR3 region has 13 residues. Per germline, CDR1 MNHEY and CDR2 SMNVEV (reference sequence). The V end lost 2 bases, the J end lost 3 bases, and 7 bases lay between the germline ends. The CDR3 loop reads CASSLRAYYGYTF. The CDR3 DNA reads TGTGCCAGCAGTTTAAGGGCCTACTATGGCTACACCTTC.

In nucleotides, the CDR3 is TGTGCCAGCAGCTTTTCGGGACAGGGGATGCCGGACGTC. This gives the protein CASSFSGQGMPDV. V gene TRBV7-8 combines with J gene TRBJ2-7; 10 nucleotides agree with TRBD1. The V gene's germline CDR1 is SGHVS and CDR2 FQNEAQ. This CDR3 comprises 13 residues.